Listed below are T cell receptor beta chains from one sample, sequenced in a study of T cells after yellow fever vaccination. TCRdb independently ran MiXCR on the 5' RACE reads; one entry per CDR3 protein. This repertoire shows about 340,000 distinct CDR3 sequences, roughly 4.3% found once; its top ten account for 24%. This specimen consisted of PBMCs, obtained 5 days after the yellow fever booster vaccination. These receptors all come from a man between 18 and 35 years old who received the YFV17D yellow fever vaccine. The CDR3 runs from the conserved cysteine through the conserved F or W. D genes are given only for firm matches. Expanded clones get a size class; other rows say once, few or many, or leave the size out.

abundance: many
v_gene: TRBV3-1
d_gene: TRBD1
j_gene: TRBJ1-1
CDR3aa: CASSQPPGQGGTEAFF
CDR3nt: TGTGCCAGCAGCCAACCTCCGGGACAGGGGGGAACTGAAGCTTTCTTT

abundance: few
v_gene: TRBV5-1
d_gene: TRBD1
j_gene: TRBJ1-2
CDR3aa: CASSSTGVSGGGYTF
CDR3nt: TGCGCCAGCAGCTCGACAGGGGTCTCGGGCGGGGGCTACACCTTC

abundance: few
v_gene: TRBV12-3/TRBV12-4
d_gene: .
j_gene: TRBJ2-5
CDR3aa: CASSRTEEETQYF
CDR3nt: TGTGCCAGCAGTCGGACGGAGGAAGAGACCCAGTACTTC

abundance: many
v_gene: TRBV7-3
d_gene: TRBD2
j_gene: TRBJ2-5
CDR3aa: CASSSELAGEKMTQYF
CDR3nt: TGTGCCAGCAGCTCTGAACTAGCGGGGGAAAAGATGACCCAGTACTTC

abundance: .
v_gene: TRBV5-4
d_gene: .
j_gene: TRBJ2-5
CDR3aa: CASSYGTSETQYF
CDR3nt: TGTGCCAGCAGCTACGGAACGTCAGAGACCCAGTACTTC

abundance: .
v_gene: TRBV7-2
d_gene: .
j_gene: TRBJ1-1
CDR3aa: CASSPAGGAAFF
CDR3nt: TGTGCCAGCAGCCCGGCGGGGGGAGCAGCTTTCTTT

abundance: .
v_gene: TRBV29-1
d_gene: .
j_gene: TRBJ1-6
CDR3aa: CSVDAAASYNSPLHF
CDR3nt: TGCAGCGTTGATGCGGCGGCGAGCTATAATTCACCCCTCCACTTT

abundance: .
v_gene: TRBV11-2
d_gene: TRBD2
j_gene: TRBJ2-2
CDR3aa: CASGAGGTPGELFF
CDR3nt: TGTGCCAGCGGGGCGGGGGGAACACCCGGGGAGCTGTTTTTT

abundance: many
v_gene: TRBV29-1
d_gene: TRBD1
j_gene: TRBJ2-6
CDR3aa: CSAATGAGANVLTF
CDR3nt: TGCAGCGCGGCGACAGGGGCTGGGGCCAACGTCCTGACTTTC

abundance: .
v_gene: TRBV7-8
d_gene: .
j_gene: TRBJ2-3
CDR3aa: CASSLVNSQDTQYF
CDR3nt: TGTGCCAGCAGCTTAGTGAATAGTCAGGATACGCAGTATTTT

abundance: .
v_gene: TRBV12-3/TRBV12-4
d_gene: TRBD2
j_gene: TRBJ2-1
CDR3aa: CASTSGRGGYNEQFF
CDR3nt: TGTGCCAGCACCTCCGGGAGGGGGGGTTACAATGAGCAGTTCTTC

abundance: .
v_gene: TRBV6-5
d_gene: .
j_gene: TRBJ2-6
CDR3aa: CASNKWANSGANVLTF
CDR3nt: TGTGCCAGCAATAAGTGGGCGAACTCTGGGGCCAACGTCCTGACTTTC

abundance: .
v_gene: TRBV20-1
d_gene: TRBD2
j_gene: TRBJ2-3
CDR3aa: CSARDSGGGAGDTQYF
CDR3nt: TGCAGTGCTAGAGATTCGGGCGGGGGGGCAGGAGATACGCAGTATTTT

abundance: many
v_gene: TRBV7-9
d_gene: .
j_gene: TRBJ1-2
CDR3aa: CASSLGGAETVYGYTF
CDR3nt: TGTGCCAGCAGCTTAGGGGGAGCCGAGACAGTCTATGGCTACACCTTC

abundance: .
v_gene: TRBV19
d_gene: .
j_gene: TRBJ2-2
CDR3aa: CASQDRPNTGELFF
CDR3nt: TGTGCCAGCCAGGACCGCCCCAACACCGGGGAGCTGTTTTTT

abundance: many
v_gene: TRBV6-6
d_gene: .
j_gene: TRBJ2-1
CDR3aa: CASSSIYEQFF
CDR3nt: TGTGCCAGCAGCTCGATATACGAGCAGTTCTTC

abundance: few
v_gene: TRBV7-2
d_gene: .
j_gene: TRBJ2-6
CDR3aa: CASTSAGFKSGANVLTF
CDR3nt: TGTGCCAGCACCTCGGCGGGGTTCAAGTCTGGGGCCAACGTCCTGACTTTC

abundance: many
v_gene: TRBV7-2
d_gene: TRBD2
j_gene: TRBJ2-7
CDR3aa: CASSLAASGGDYEQYF
CDR3nt: TGTGCCAGCAGCTTAGCCGCTAGCGGGGGGGACTACGAGCAGTACTTC

abundance: .
v_gene: TRBV24-1
d_gene: .
j_gene: TRBJ2-5
CDR3aa: CATSEPDETQYF
CDR3nt: TGTGCCACCAGTGAGCCGGACGAGACCCAGTACTTC